This T cell receptor (beta chain) derives from a study of blood T cell repertoires in COVID-19 (dated by TCRdb to 2018 to 2020). For the wider study: Samples from collaborators originated in the United States, Italy and Spain and spanned both the acute and convalescent phases of COVID-19. The material from the prospective study consisted of cDNA or gDNA derived from T cells, B-cell-depleted T cells, or PBMCs. The dataset comprised deeply sampled blood TCRbeta repertoires from subjects exposed to, actively infected with, or recovered from COVID-19. The repertoires were made available in a free public database intended to serve as a resource for research on the immune response to SARS-CoV-2. Samples were obtained from the ongoing ImmuneRACE study (first 160 participants) and from about 1,300 subjects provided by 6 global collaborators. Nearly every sample came with metadata listing a de-identified subject ID, COVID-19 status, age in years and sex. Where HLA class I and class II types were available, the types were taken from metadata supplied by the sample provider, not from assay-based typing.

CDR1 and CDR2 were assigned from the germline V gene (reference sequence) as SEHNR and FQNEAQ. Inclusive of the bounding cysteine and phenylalanine, the CDR3 is 17 residues long. The entry retains the CDR3 DNA only, 51 bases that are in frame from base 1. V ends up 1 base short and J 2 bases short, with an unmatched junction base count of 6. About this clone: The specificity of this receptor is unknown. Base qualities are not recorded, but no much larger clone differs from it by a single base.

The research as a whole found: Clinical and demographic metadata were provided uncurated, with the amount varying by source and participant.

TCRbeta CDR3 regions were amplified from genomic DNA by means of the immunoSEQ Assay, a bias-controlled multiplex PCR. Turning to the authors' computational methods: The number of nucleated cells in each sample was estimated from the amplification of reference gene primers within the assay. To quantify the absolute abundance of each unique TCRbeta CDR3 rearrangement, sequence reads were collapsed and filtered. For each sample, productive Simpson clonality was calculated as the square root of Simpson's diversity index over productive rearrangements. Drawn from immuneACCESS, this table holds only the in-frame rearrangements with V and J called that TCRdb kept. Clones are partly lost; checked studies trace under half to an unresolved V gene and leave the rest unexplained. The V and J calls and the clone size are those of that table, but D and trimming were determined from the DNA. For this sample the table gives 250,000 to 350,000 clones, of which roughly 86% were detected only once. Roughly 9.1% of the sample comes from the top ten.

Whole blood was collected in K2EDTA tubes by collaborating institutions according to the institutions' own protocols. For TCRbeta analysis, collaborator samples were shipped as frozen whole blood, as isolated PBMCs, or as DNA extracted from either sample type. This receptor was identified in a man younger than 35 with active or convalescent COVID-19. The sample comprised peripheral blood. The chain was built from TRBV7-9 and TRBJ2-5; 11 middle bases align to TRBD1. The DNA reads TGTGCCAGCAGCTTAGGGGCAGGACAGGGGGCGCAAGAGACCCAGTACTTC. Protein translation: CASSLGAGQGAQETQYF.